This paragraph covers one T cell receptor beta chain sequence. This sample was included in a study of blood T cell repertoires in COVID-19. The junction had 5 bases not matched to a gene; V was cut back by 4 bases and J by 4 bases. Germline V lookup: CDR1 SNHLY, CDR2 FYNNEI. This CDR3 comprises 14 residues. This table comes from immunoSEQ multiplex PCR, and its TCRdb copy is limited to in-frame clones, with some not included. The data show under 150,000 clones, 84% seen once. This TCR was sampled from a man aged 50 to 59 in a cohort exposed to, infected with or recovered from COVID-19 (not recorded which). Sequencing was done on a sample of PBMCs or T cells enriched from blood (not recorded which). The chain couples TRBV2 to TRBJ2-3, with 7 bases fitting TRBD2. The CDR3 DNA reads TGTGCCAGCAGTGCGGGAGCGGGACCAGATACGCAGTATTTT. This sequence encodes CASSAGAGPDTQYF.